This TCR beta chain originates from a study of blood T cell repertoires in COVID-19. Study-wide background: Sample material is recorded as cDNA or gDNA derived from T cells, B-cell-depleted T cells, or PBMCs.

Deletions cut 2 bases from V and 9 bases from J, with 17 bases between. In germline, CDR1 is SGHRS, CDR2 YFSETQ. There are 14 residues in the CDR3. Adults between about 18 and 89 years of age took part from 24 US areas. Researchers sorted participants into cohorts using their self-reported clinical history. This table comes from immunoSEQ multiplex PCR, and its TCRdb copy is limited to in-frame clones, with some not included. This sample has some 150,000 clones, with approximately 87% found just once. The V gene is TRBV5-1, the J gene TRBJ2-5, with a weak D call TRBD1 (6 bases). The receptor was isolated from a woman in her forties or fifties who had recovered from COVID-19. Sequencing input: PBMCs or T cells enriched from blood (not recorded which). This chain's CDR3 is CASSLGGPAGAQYF. The CDR3 nucleotides read TGCGCCAGCAGCTTAGGGGGACCCGCGGGCGCCCAGTACTTC.